A single sample gave rise to the 28 T cell receptor beta chains below, sequenced in a study of memory CD4+ T cells and cytomegalovirus serostatus. TCRdb keeps only in-frame clones here, not all; method: immunoSEQ multiplex PCR. Of approximately 47,000 clones listed, about three quarters are singletons. Single viable CD3+CD4+CD8-CD45RO+ cells were sorted as the memory CD4+ T cells. The sequencing sample was made of memory CD4+ T cells from blood. The origin of the receptors is an adult in good health and CMV-seronegative.

The chain combines TRBV15 with TRBJ2-6, with D possibly called TRBD1 or TRBD2 (6 bases each). The CDR3 length is 14 residues. CDR1 and CDR2 (germline): LNHNV, YYDKDF (reference sequence). Between the trimmed V and J ends, which lost 8 bases and 3 bases, there was a span of 11 bases. The CDR3 coding sequence is TGTGCCACCTTACAGGGAGGTGGGGCCAACGTCCTGACTTTC. Protein product: CATLQGGGANVLTF.

This clone was seen just once. The CDR3 sequence is CASRTTSNTEAFF. The CDR3 nucleotides read TGTGCCAGCAGGACGACCTCGAACACTGAAGCTTTCTTT. This sequence joins TRBV27 and TRBJ1-1; D remains ambiguous. Germline CDR1 reads MNHEY; CDR2 reads SMNVEV (reference sequence). The CDR3 spans 13 residues. Trimming left V 6 bases short and J 1 base short, with 9 bases between.

The chain combines TRBV7-8 with TRBJ1-2; D call uncertain. The germline CDR1 and CDR2 sequences are SGHVS and FQNEAQ. CDR3 length equals 16 residues. The V end was cut by 4 bases, the J end by 3 bases, with 18 bases between. The CDR3, as DNA: TGTGCCAGCAGCTCCACTCGGTCTTATGGGGACTATGGCTACACCTTC. Residues: CASSSTRSYGDYGYTF.

The chain employs TRBV7-6 and TRBJ2-2, with 12 bases that match TRBD2. With V trimmed by 5 bases and J by 5 bases, 6 bases remained unmatched. The CDR3 totals 16 residues. Germline V CDR1 and CDR2: SGHVS, FNYEAQ. This CDR3 reads CASSPTSGGGTGELFF. CDR3 nucleotide sequence: TGTGCCAGCAGCCCGACTAGCGGGGGAGGGACCGGGGAGCTGTTTTTT. Drawing the rest from reference TRBV7-6 and TRBJ2-2, the complete variable domain is GAGVSQSPRYKVTKRGQDVALRCDPISGHVSLYWYRQALGQGPEFLTYFNYEAQQDKSGLPNDRFSAERPEGSISTLTIQRTEQRDSAMYRCASSPTSGGGTGELFFGEGSRLTVL.

The V gene is TRBV18, the J gene TRBJ1-5, with 12 bases identical to TRBD1. This CDR3 comprises 17 residues. V was clipped by 0 bases and J by 7 bases; unmatched bases: 7. The germline CDR1 and CDR2 sequences are KGHSH and LQKENI. CDR3 nucleotides: TGTGCCAGCTCACCACCTGGGACAGGGGGCGGGGGACAGCCCCAGCATTTT. Amino acids: CASSPPGTGGGGQPQHF.

This chain uses TRBV19 with TRBJ1-1; D might be TRBD1 (5 bases). Trimming removed 5 bases from V and 0 bases from J, with 13 bases in between. Per germline, CDR1 LNHDA and CDR2 SQIVND (reference sequence). The CDR3 loop spans 15 amino acids. The CDR3: CASSERDSLNTEAFF. CDR3 DNA: TGTGCCAGTAGTGAGAGAGACAGTCTGAACACTGAAGCTTTCTTT.

The rearrangement links TRBV5-1 to TRBJ2-7; 7 bases fit TRBD2. V lost 2 bases and J lost 7; bases outside the gene matches: 9. The germline V gene encodes CDR1 SGHRS and CDR2 YFSETQ. This CDR3 spans 14 amino acids. The CDR3 here is CASSLEGGPREQYF. In nucleotides, the CDR3 is TGCGCCAGCAGCTTAGAGGGAGGGCCTCGGGAGCAGTACTTC.

The chain links TRBV29-1 to TRBJ2-1; no clear D. The CDR3 is 14 amino acids. V was trimmed by 6 bases and J by 5 bases, leaving 17 bases between them. From germline, CDR1 is SQVTM and CDR2 ANQGSEA. The CDR3 loop reads CSVRRPEIDNEQFF. CDR3 DNA: TGCAGCGTCCGAAGGCCTGAGATCGACAATGAGCAGTTCTTC.

The V and J genes are TRBV7-2 and TRBJ2-1, with D maybe TRBD2 (5 bases). Per germline, CDR1 SGHTA and CDR2 FQGNSA. The CDR3 is 12 amino acids. V was cut by 6 bases and J by 5 bases, with 8 bases left in between. CDR3 DNA sequence: TGTGCCAGCAGACTCGGGAACAATGAGCAGTTCTTC. Protein product: CASRLGNNEQFF.

The chain uses TRBV7-9 and TRBJ2-6, with D unresolved. Trimming removed 3 bases from V and 4 bases from J, with 10 bases in between. From germline, CDR1 is SEHNR and CDR2 FQNEAQ (reference sequence). This CDR3 comprises 15 residues. CDR3 DNA sequence: TGTGCCAGCAGCTTCGATCAGGCCGGGGCCAACGTCCTGACTTTC. Its translation is CASSFDQAGANVLTF.

This clone was recorded once. J is TRBJ2-5 and V is TRBV4-2; D is uncertain. This CDR3 spans 14 amino acids. CDR1 is LGHNA and CDR2 is YNFKEQ in the germline V gene. Trimming cost V 1 base and J 5 bases, with 11 bases left between them. In DNA, the CDR3 is TGTGCCAGCAGCCAAGTGTATTTCGGGGAGACCCAGTACTTC. Its protein product is CASSQVYFGETQYF.

The chain links TRBV7-9 to TRBJ2-7; TRBD2 might be the D (6 bases). Trimming stripped 1 base from V and 5 bases from J, with 12 bases between. Germline CDR1 and CDR2: SEHNR and FQNEAQ (reference sequence). The CDR3 contains 14 residues. In DNA, the CDR3 is TGTGCCAGCAGCTTAGTCGGGAGTATCCACGAGCAGTACTTC. Translation gives CASSLVGSIHEQYF.

CDR3 sequence (DNA): TGTGCCAGCAGCTCACAGGGGGGCTACTATGGCTACACCTTC. It is translated as CASSSQGGYYGYTF. This chain uses TRBV7-8 with TRBJ1-2, with 8 bases aligning to TRBD1. With 4 bases clipped from V and 3 bases from J, the junction kept 4 bases outside the gene matches. The CDR3 covers 14 residues. Germline V gene data show CDR1 as SGHVS and CDR2 as FQNEAQ.

The chain links TRBV30 to TRBJ1-1, with D possibly TRBD1 on 5 matching bases. The CDR3 runs to 11 residues. Trimming cost V 1 base and J 8 bases, with 8 bases left between them. CDR1 is GTSNPN and CDR2 is SVGIG in the germline V gene (reference sequence). CDR3 protein: CAWSGRDEAFF. The CDR3 DNA reads TGTGCCTGGAGTGGCCGGGACGAAGCTTTCTTT.

V gene TRBV9 combines with J gene TRBJ2-3, with unresolved D. This CDR3 region has 13 residues. Looked up from germline, CDR1 is SGDLS and CDR2 is YYNGEE. V lost 0 bases and J 5 bases, leaving 7 bases between the germline ends. The CDR3 nucleotides read TGTGCCAGCAGCGTAGGAATTGTAGATACGCAGTATTTT. Translating it yields CASSVGIVDTQYF.

The chain uses TRBV28 and TRBJ2-7; TRBD2 matches 7 bases. Germline CDR1 is MDHEN and CDR2 is SYDVKM. The CDR3 totals 17 residues. J lost 3 bases, V lost 2 bases, and 13 bases had no gene match. The CDR3 is CASSLSPQAGLGYEQYF. CDR3 sequence (DNA): TGTGCCAGCAGTTTAAGCCCCCAAGCGGGACTTGGCTACGAGCAGTACTTC.

This chain connects TRBV9 to TRBJ2-7; TRBD2 might be the D (5 bases). Trimming took 4 bases from V and 4 from J, leaving 18 bases between them. CDR1 is SGDLS and CDR2 is YYNGEE in the germline V gene. This CDR3 spans 15 amino acids. The CDR3 spells CASSPTLGSAYEQYF. The CDR3 DNA is TGTGCCAGCAGCCCCACACTAGGATCGGCTTACGAGCAGTACTTC.

The chain uses TRBV5-1 and TRBJ2-6; D is perhaps TRBD2 (6 bases). Germline V gene data show CDR1 as SGHRS and CDR2 as YFSETQ. The CDR3 extends over 17 amino acids. V dropped 0 bases and J dropped 0 bases, with 10 bases sitting between them. CDR3 region: CASSLGVGSSGANVLTF. Written as DNA, the CDR3 is TGCGCCAGCAGCTTGGGAGTCGGGAGCTCTGGGGCCAACGTCCTGACTTTC.

The chain joins TRBV6-1 to TRBJ1-2; 9 bases are a match to TRBD1. V gave up 4 bases and J gave up 8 bases; unmatched junction bases: 11. The CDR3 spans 15 residues. The germline gives CDR1 MNHNS, CDR2 SASEGT. This CDR3 reads CASSARKDRGSGYTF. The DNA for the CDR3 is TGTGCCAGCAGTGCCCGAAAGGACAGGGGCAGCGGCTACACCTTC.

This clone is a singleton in its sample. The chain recombines TRBV28 with TRBJ1-5; the D is unclear. V was shortened by 3 bases and J by 0 bases, with 12 bases between the two germline ends. This CDR3 has 16 amino acids. Germline CDR1 and CDR2: MDHEN and SYDVKM. Here the CDR3 DNA reads TGTGCCAGCAGTTTGGTGGGGATGTATAGCAATCAGCCCCAGCATTTT. Translation gives CASSLVGMYSNQPQHF.

About this clone itself: The conserved phenylalanine or tryptophan is not found at the CDR3 terminus, so this likely reflects a read error. No DNA is shown, since the ends of the CDR3 on it are uncertain; the CDR3 is the one TCRdb lists. This rearrangement joins TRBV6-1 to TRBJ2-7. The CDR3 contains 10 residues when both ends are counted. Germline CDR1 and CDR2: MNHNS and SASEGT. CDR3 protein: CASSEWTSLL.

The chain uses TRBV27 and TRBJ2-7; 8 positions agree with TRBD2. The CDR3 has 15 residues. Germline V gene sequence: CDR1 MNHEY, CDR2 SMNVEV (reference sequence). J lost 1 base, V lost 2 bases, and 4 bases had no gene match. The CDR3 here is CASSLVGGGSYEQYF. In DNA form, the CDR3 reads TGTGCCAGCAGTTTAGTAGGCGGGGGGTCCTACGAGCAGTACTTC.

The chain uses TRBV6-4 and TRBJ1-2, with 7 positions matching TRBD1. J was trimmed by 7 bases and V by 4 bases; bases with no gene match: 6. The CDR3 totals 13 residues. The V gene's germline CDR1 is MRHNA and CDR2 SNTAGT. CDR3 loop: CASSVSGGSGYTF. The CDR3 DNA reads as TGTGCCAGCAGTGTTTCAGGGGGAAGTGGCTACACCTTC.

The chain links TRBV5-1 to TRBJ1-2; tentatively, D is TRBD1 (5 bases). The V end lost 0 bases, the J end lost 4 bases, and 10 bases lay between the germline ends. CDR3 size: 14 residues. Germline V gene data show CDR1 as SGHRS and CDR2 as YFSETQ. CDR3 DNA: TGCGCCAGCAGCTTGGGCCAGGGTAGCTATGGCTACACCTTC. Amino acids: CASSLGQGSYGYTF.

This clone was observed a single time. DNA of the CDR3: TGTGCCAGCAGTGCGGACACTCCCAGAATCTACGAGCAGTACTTC. This gives the protein CASSADTPRIYEQYF. The rearrangement joins TRBV2 to TRBJ2-7, with TRBD1 as a possible D gene (5 bases). Germline V gene lookup returns CDR1 SNHLY and CDR2 FYNNEI. V lost 4 bases, J lost 3 bases, and 16 bases lay in between. There are 15 residues in the CDR3.

This clone was counted between two and nine times. The J gene is TRBJ2-2, the V gene TRBV7-6, with D tentatively TRBD1 (5 bases). V was cut by 5 bases and J by 5 bases, with 15 bases left in between. CDR1 and CDR2 (germline): SGHVS, FNYEAQ. The CDR3 is 15 amino acids. The CDR3 reads CASSPPGIGTGELFF. Here the CDR3 DNA reads TGTGCCAGCAGCCCCCCAGGGATCGGGACCGGGGAGCTGTTTTTT.

This chain joins TRBV11-2 and TRBJ2-7, with D possibly matching TRBD1 (6 bases). Germline-derived CDR1 and CDR2 are SGHAT and FQNNGV. This CDR3 contains 15 residues. V lost 5 bases and J 5 bases, leaving 19 bases between the germline ends. The CDR3 reads CASSQTGQGTDEQYF. DNA of the CDR3: TGTGCCAGCAGCCAAACCGGCCAGGGGACGGACGAGCAGTACTTC.

The rearrangement uses TRBV6-1 and TRBJ2-7; the D gene could be TRBD1 or TRBD2 (5 bases each). This CDR3 spans 14 amino acids. CDR1 and CDR2 (germline): MNHNS, SASEGT. V lost 8 bases and J lost 4, with 18 bases in between. Written as DNA, the CDR3 is TGTGCCAGCGGAAGTCCGGGACCCCCATACGAGCAGTACTTC. It yields the protein CASGSPGPPYEQYF.